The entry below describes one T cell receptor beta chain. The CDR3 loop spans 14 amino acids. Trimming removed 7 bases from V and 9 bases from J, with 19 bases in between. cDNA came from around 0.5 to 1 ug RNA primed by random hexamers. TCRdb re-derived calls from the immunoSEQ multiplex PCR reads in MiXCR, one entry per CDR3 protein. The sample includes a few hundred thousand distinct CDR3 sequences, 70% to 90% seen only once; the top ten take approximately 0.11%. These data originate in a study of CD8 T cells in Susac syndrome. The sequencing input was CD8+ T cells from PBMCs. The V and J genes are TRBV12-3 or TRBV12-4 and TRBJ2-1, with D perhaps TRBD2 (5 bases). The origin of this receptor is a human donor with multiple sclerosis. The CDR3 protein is CASTPDYAEAEQFF. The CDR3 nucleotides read TGTGCCAGCACCCCAGACTACGCCGAGGCTGAGCAGTTCTTC.